This TCR beta chain was sequenced in a study of CD8+ T cells in alopecia areata. General observations from the study: Possibly as an HLA-related effect, TCR sharing across patients appeared less clear than in mice.

Following RNA extraction, reverse transcription yielded cDNA that acted as the sequencing template. Data came from immunoSEQ multiplex PCR; TCRdb stores just in-frame clones and leaves some out. The sample holds approximately 150,000 clones; 80% to 90% are singletons and the top ten take over 12%. Cell sorting on a FACSAria was used to separate CD4+ and CD8+ T cells from the PBMCs. Germline loops: CDR1 MGHRA, CDR2 YSYEKL. The V gene lost 0 bases and the J gene lost 3 bases, with 9 bases spanning the gap. This CDR3 has 14 residues. This clone showed up just once. Its target is not known. This receptor was obtained from a human donor with alopecia areata. This specimen was CD8+ T cells sorted from blood, taken at week 0. The V and J genes are TRBV4-1 and TRBJ2-7; possibly TRBD1 for D (5 bases). The CDR3 loop reads CASSQEPDSYEQYF. Written as DNA, the CDR3 is TGCGCCAGCAGCCAAGAACCCGACAGCTACGAGCAGTACTTC.